Each of the 11 T cell receptor beta chains below was sequenced from the same sample in a study of vaccination effects on CD4 cells after COVID-19. This table comes from immunoSEQ multiplex PCR, and its TCRdb copy is limited to in-frame clones, with some not included. The repertoire holds over 25,000 clones, approximately 79% seen once, with 5.8% in the top ten. For these TCRs, the target antigens are not known. Antigen-specific CD4+ T cell clonotypes were called by their expansion after viral peptide-pool culture in ViraFEST. Cells that had been cultured for ten to eleven days were the source of isolated CD4+ T cells. Each participant was administered two doses of either the BNT162b2 or the mRNA-1273 vaccine. The material was CD4+ T cells from PBMCs cultured with SARS-CoV-2 spike peptides, obtained after COVID-19 vaccination. The receptor source for this set is a human donor who received a COVID-19 vaccine. Some clones in this sample may be carry-over from other donors' samples.

The chain carries TRBV7-9 and TRBJ2-3; 11 nucleotides align to TRBD2. Looked up from germline, CDR1 is SEHNR and CDR2 is FQNEAQ (reference sequence). J gave up 8 bases and V 5 bases, and 12 bases lay outside the gene matches. This CDR3 region has 16 residues. The CDR3 DNA follows: TGTGCCAGCAGCGCGCTAGCGGGGGGACCCTCAGGTACGCAGTATTTT. This translates into CASSALAGGPSGTQYF.

CDR3 protein: CASSLSTGLTDTQYF. CDR3 bases: TGTGCCAGCAGCTTAAGTACGGGGTTGACAGATACGCAGTATTTT. The chain is built from TRBV7-9 and TRBJ2-3; a possible D gene is TRBD2 (5 bases). Deletions cut 2 bases from V and 3 bases from J, with 12 bases between. This CDR3 is built from 15 residues. Germline V CDR1 and CDR2: SEHNR, FQNEAQ (reference sequence).

The chain employs TRBV9 and TRBJ1-3; TRBD1 might be the D (5 bases). The CDR3 contains 13 residues. The ends were cut back, 3 bases at V and 5 bases at J, with 9 bases in the middle. CDR1 and CDR2 from the germline V gene are SGDLS and YYNGEE. As DNA, the CDR3 is TGTGCCAGCAGCGGGGGGAGGAGAAACACCATATATTTT. Translated, it gives CASSGGRRNTIYF.

The chain couples TRBV15 to TRBJ1-5, with D hard to call. The CDR3 is 15 amino acids. V lost 0 bases, J lost 8 bases, and 14 bases lay in between. Germline assignment: CDR1 LNHNV and CDR2 YYDKDF (reference sequence). As DNA, the CDR3 is TGTGCCACCAGCAGAGATCAATTTGAGTACAAGCCCCAGCATTTT. Translating gives CATSRDQFEYKPQHF.

CDR3 nucleotide sequence: TGTGCCATCAGTACCAGTGGTAAGAACACTGAAGCTTTCTTT. It codes for CAISTSGKNTEAFF. This chain links TRBV10-3 with TRBJ1-1, with unresolved D. The germline V gene encodes CDR1 ENHRY and CDR2 SYGVKD. Trimming stripped 5 bases from V and 1 base from J, with 11 bases between. This CDR3 is 14 amino acids long.

This chain joins TRBV5-6 and TRBJ2-3; D gene uncertain. CDR1 is SGHDT, CDR2 YYEEEE, per germline. The V and J ends lost 0 bases and 5 bases respectively, with 7 bases between them. The CDR3 is made up of 13 amino acids. The CDR3 is CASSLVRLDTQYF. DNA for the CDR3: TGTGCCAGCAGCTTGGTACGATTAGATACGCAGTATTTT.

V is TRBV27 and J is TRBJ1-5; 8 nucleotides align to TRBD1. After removal of 5 bases from V and 7 bases from J, the junction contained 10 bases not matched to a gene. This CDR3 comprises 15 residues. Germline V gene lookup returns CDR1 MNHEY and CDR2 SMNVEV (reference sequence). CDR3 amino acids: CASSLRQGRLQPQHF. The DNA of the CDR3 is TGTGCCAGCAGTCTTAGACAGGGGCGATTACAGCCCCAGCATTTT.

V is TRBV6-5 and J is TRBJ2-7; D is perhaps TRBD1 or TRBD2 (5 bases each). V lost 2 bases and J 6 bases, leaving 11 bases between the germline ends. CDR1 is MNHEY, CDR2 SVGAGI, per germline. This CDR3 comprises 13 residues. CDR3 region: CASSYKRGGEQYV. DNA of the CDR3: TGTGCCAGCAGTTACAAGAGGGGCGGCGAGCAGTACGTC.

The chain joins TRBV29-1 to TRBJ2-1, with TRBD1 identical over 7 bases. Germline CDR1 SQVTM, CDR2 ANQGSEA. The ends lost 4 bases at V and 5 bases at J; junction bases unmatched: 2. The CDR3 has 12 residues. The chain's CDR3 is CSVVDRDNEQFF. CDR3 sequence (DNA): TGCAGCGTTGTTGACAGGGACAATGAGCAGTTCTTC.

This chain joins TRBV2 and TRBJ1-5; possible D gene TRBD1, 5 bases. The CDR3 is 13 residues long. V lost 7 bases and J 3 bases, leaving 10 bases between the germline ends. Germline-derived CDR1 and CDR2 are SNHLY and FYNNEI. CDR3 DNA: TGTGCCAGCACAGCGGGGGTCAATCAGCCCCAGCATTTT. Residues: CASTAGVNQPQHF.

This clone has just a few counts. This rearrangement joins TRBV7-9 to TRBJ1-2; no reliable D call. Trimming pared 1 base from V and 8 bases from J, leaving 11 bases between. From germline, CDR1 is SEHNR and CDR2 FQNEAQ (reference sequence). This CDR3 is 13 amino acids long. CDR3 sequence: CASSLGSSLGYTF. In DNA, the CDR3 is TGTGCCAGCAGCTTAGGCAGTTCCCTCGGCTACACCTTC.